One TCR beta chain is described in this entry. This sample stems from a study of blood T cell repertoires in COVID-19. Study summary: Samples of COVID-19 (acute and convalescent) were obtained from the United States, Italy and Spain. The cDNA or gDNA used as material had been derived from T cells, B-cell-depleted T cells, or PBMCs.

In the original workflow: Estimation of nucleated cell counts was performed using reference gene primer amplification. Some clones are missing from TCRdb's copy, which holds only in-frame ones; the method was immunoSEQ multiplex PCR. The DNA was the basis for D and trimming; V, J and clone size are from that table. Seen here are some 200,000 clones, 70% to 90% observed once, and the top ten hold 10% to 15%. Germline loops: CDR1 LGHNA, CDR2 YNFKEQ. Trimming stripped 2 bases from V and 4 bases from J, with 8 bases between. The CDR3 spans 13 residues. The chain has TRBV4-2 and TRBJ1-1; maybe TRBD1 (6 bases). The sequenced sample consisted of peripheral blood. The sequence was obtained from a woman aged 18-29 years who had recovered from COVID-19. The CDR3 loop is CASSQLRGTEAFF. CDR3 nucleotides: TGTGCCAGCAGCCAACTCAGGGGCACTGAAGCTTTCTTT.